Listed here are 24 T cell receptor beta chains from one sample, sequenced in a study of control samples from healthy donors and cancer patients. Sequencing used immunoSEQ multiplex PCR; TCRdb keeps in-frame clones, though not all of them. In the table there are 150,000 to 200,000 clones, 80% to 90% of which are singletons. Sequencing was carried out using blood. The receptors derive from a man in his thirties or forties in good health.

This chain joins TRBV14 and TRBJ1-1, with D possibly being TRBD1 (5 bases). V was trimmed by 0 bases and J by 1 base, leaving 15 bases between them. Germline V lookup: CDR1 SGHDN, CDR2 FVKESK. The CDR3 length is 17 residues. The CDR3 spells CASSQDHFRVPNTEAFF. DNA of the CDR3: TGTGCCAGCAGCCAAGATCACTTCAGGGTCCCGAACACTGAAGCTTTCTTT.

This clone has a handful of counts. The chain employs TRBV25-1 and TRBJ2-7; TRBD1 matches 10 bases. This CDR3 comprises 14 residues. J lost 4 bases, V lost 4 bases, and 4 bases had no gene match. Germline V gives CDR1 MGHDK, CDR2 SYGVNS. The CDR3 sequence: CASSGTGGGYEQYF. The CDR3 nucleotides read TGTGCCAGCAGTGGGACAGGGGGTGGGTACGAGCAGTACTTC.

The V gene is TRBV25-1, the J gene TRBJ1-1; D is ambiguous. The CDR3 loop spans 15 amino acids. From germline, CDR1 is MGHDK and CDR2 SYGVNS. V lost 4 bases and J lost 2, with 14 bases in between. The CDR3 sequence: CASSGSNRQNTEAFF. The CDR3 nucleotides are TGTGCCAGCAGTGGGTCCAACCGGCAAAACACTGAAGCTTTCTTT.

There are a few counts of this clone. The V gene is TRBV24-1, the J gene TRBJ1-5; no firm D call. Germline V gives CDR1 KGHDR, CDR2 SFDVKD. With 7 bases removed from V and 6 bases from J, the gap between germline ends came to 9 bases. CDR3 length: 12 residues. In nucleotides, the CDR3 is TGTGCCACCAGCGGAACGCTTCAGCCCCAGCATTTT. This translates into CATSGTLQPQHF.

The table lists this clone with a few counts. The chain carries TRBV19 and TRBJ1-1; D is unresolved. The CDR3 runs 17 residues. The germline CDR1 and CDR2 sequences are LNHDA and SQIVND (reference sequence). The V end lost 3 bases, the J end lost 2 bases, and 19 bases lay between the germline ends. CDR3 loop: CASSMRFVSAANTEAFF. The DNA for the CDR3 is TGTGCCAGTAGTATGAGGTTCGTTTCAGCAGCAAACACTGAAGCTTTCTTT. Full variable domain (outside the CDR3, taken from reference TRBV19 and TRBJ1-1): DGGITQSPKYLFRKEGQNVTLSCEQNLNHDAMYWYRQDPGQGLRLIYYSQIVNDFQKGDIAEGYSVSREKKESFPLTVTSAQKNPTAFYLCASSMRFVSAANTEAFFGQGTRLTVV.

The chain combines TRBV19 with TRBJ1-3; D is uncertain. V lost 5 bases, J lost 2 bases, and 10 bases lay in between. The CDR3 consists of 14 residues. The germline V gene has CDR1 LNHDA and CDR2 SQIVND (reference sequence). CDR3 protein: CASSQKRAGNTIYF. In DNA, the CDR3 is TGTGCCAGTAGTCAAAAGAGGGCTGGAAACACCATATATTTT.

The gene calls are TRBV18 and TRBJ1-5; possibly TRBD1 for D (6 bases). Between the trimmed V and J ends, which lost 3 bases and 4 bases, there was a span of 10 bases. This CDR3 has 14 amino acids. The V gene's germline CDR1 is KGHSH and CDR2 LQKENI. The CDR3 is CASSPEQGNQPQHF. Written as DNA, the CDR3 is TGTGCCAGCTCACCTGAACAGGGAAATCAGCCCCAGCATTTT.

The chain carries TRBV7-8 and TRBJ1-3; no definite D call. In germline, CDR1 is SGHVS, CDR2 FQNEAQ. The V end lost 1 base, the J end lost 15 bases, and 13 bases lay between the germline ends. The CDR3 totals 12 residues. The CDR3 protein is CASSLVGRQAYF. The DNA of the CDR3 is TGTGCCAGCAGCTTAGTTGGCAGGCAAGCATATTTT.

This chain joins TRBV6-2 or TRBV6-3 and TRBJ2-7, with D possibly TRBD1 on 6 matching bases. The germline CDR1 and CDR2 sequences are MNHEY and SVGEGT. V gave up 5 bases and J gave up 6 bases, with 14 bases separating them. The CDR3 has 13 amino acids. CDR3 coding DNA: TGTGCCAGCAGTCCCCGGGACATCGGCGAGCAGTACTTC. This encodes CASSPRDIGEQYF.

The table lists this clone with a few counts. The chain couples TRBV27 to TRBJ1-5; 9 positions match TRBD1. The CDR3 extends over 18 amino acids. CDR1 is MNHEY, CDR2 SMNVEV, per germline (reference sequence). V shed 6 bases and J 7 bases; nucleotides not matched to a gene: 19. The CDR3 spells CASSPANLRTGARQPQHF. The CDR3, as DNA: TGTGCCAGCAGCCCCGCTAATCTAAGGACAGGGGCTCGGCAGCCCCAGCATTTT.

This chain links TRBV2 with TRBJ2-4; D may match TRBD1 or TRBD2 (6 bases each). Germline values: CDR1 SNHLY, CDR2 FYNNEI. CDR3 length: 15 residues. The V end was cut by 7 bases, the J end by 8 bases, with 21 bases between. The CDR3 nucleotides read TGTGCCAGCACACTACCCGGGGGCGGCAGGGACATTCAGTACTTC. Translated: CASTLPGGGRDIQYF.

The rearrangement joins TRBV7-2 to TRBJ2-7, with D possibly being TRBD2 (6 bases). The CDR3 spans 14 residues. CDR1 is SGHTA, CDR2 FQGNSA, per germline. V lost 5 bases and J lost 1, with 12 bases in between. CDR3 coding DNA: TGTGCCAGCAGCCTCGGCGGGATATCCTACGAGCAGTACTTC. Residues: CASSLGGISYEQYF.

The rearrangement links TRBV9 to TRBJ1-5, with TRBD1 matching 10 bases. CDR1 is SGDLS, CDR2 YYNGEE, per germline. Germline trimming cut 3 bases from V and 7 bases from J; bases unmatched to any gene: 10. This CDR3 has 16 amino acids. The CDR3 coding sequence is TGTGCCAGCAGCGCTACCGGGACAGGGGTCGAGCAGCCCCAGCATTTT. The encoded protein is CASSATGTGVEQPQHF.

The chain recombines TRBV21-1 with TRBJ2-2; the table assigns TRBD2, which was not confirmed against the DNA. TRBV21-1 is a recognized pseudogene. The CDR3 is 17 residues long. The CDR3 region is CASSKALQRVKLEKLFF. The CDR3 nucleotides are TGTGCCAGCAGCAAAGCGCTTCAGCGGGTAAAGCTCGAGAAGCTGTTTTTT.

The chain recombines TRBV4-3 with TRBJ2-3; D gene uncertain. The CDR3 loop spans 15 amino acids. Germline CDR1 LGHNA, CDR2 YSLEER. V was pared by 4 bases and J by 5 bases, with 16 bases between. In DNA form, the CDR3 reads TGCGCCAGCAGCCCCTCCCCCCGACGTAGAGATACGCAGTATTTT. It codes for CASSPSPRRRDTQYF.

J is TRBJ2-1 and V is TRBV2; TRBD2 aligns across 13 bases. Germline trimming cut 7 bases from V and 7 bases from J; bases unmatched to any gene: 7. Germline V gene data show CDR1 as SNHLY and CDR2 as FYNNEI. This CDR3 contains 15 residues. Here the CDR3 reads CASKTGTSGINEQFF. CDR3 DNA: TGTGCCAGCAAGACCGGGACTAGCGGGATTAATGAGCAGTTCTTC.

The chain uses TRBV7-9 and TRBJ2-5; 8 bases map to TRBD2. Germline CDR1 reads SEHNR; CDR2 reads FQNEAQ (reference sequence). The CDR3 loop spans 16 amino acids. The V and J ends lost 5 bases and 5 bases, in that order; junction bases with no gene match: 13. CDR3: CASSLSSGLGRETQYF. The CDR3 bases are TGTGCCAGCAGCCTCAGTTCGGGACTAGGTCGGGAGACCCAGTACTTC.

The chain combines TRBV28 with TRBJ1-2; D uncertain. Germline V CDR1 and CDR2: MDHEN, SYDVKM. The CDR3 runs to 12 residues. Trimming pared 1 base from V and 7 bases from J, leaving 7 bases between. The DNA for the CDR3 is TGTGCCAGCAGTTTATACGGAGGTGGCTACACCTTC. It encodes CASSLYGGGYTF.

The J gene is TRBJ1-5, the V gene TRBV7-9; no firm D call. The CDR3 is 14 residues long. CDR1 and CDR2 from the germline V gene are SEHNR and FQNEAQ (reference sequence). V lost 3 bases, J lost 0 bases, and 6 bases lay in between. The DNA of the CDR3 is TGTGCCAGCAGCTTGTCAGATAGCAATCAGCCCCAGCATTTT. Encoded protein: CASSLSDSNQPQHF.

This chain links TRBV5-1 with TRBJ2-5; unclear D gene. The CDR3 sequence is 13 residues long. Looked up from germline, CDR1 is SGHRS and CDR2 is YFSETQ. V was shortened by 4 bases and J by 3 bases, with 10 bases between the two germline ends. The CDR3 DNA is TGCGCCAGCAGCCTCGTGGTGAAAGAGACCCAGTACTTC. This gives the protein CASSLVVKETQYF.

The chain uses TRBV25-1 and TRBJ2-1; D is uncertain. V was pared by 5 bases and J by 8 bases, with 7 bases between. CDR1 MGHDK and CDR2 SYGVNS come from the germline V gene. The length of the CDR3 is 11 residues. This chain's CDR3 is CASSLVDEQFF. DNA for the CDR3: TGTGCCAGCAGTCTAGTCGATGAGCAGTTCTTC.

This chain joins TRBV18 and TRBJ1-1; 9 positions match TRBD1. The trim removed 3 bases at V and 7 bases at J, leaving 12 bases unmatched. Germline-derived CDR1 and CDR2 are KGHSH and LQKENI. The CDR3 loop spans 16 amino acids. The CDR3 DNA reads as TGTGCCAGCTCACCTATCCGGGACAGGGTTTTCAGTGAAGCTTTCTTT. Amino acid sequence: CASSPIRDRVFSEAFF. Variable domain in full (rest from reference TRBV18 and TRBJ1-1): NAGVMQNPRHLVRRRGQEARLRCSPMKGHSHVYWYRQLPEEGLKFMVYLQKENIIDESGMPKERFSAEFPKEGPSILRIQQVVRGDSAAYFCASSPIRDRVFSEAFFGQGTRLTVV.

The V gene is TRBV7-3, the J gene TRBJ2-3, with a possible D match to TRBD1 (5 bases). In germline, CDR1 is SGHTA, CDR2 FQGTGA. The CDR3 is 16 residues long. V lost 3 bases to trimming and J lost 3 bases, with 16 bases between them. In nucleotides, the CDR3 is TGTGCCAGCAGCTTGGGTGGGTCACCAGGGACAGATACGCAGTATTTT. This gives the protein CASSLGGSPGTDTQYF.

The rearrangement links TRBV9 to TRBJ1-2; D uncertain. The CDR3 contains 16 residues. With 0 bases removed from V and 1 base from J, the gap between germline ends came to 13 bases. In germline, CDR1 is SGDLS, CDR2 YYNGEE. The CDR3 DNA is TGTGCCAGCAGCGTAGGGGAGAGAAAAGATAACTATGGCTACACCTTC. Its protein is CASSVGERKDNYGYTF.